Included here is one TCR beta chain sequence, with context. The CDR3 covers 16 residues. J lost 8 bases, V lost 4 bases, and 9 bases had no gene match. CDR1 is WNHNN, CDR2 SYGVQD, per germline (reference sequence). This record comes from a study of T cell changes during pregnancy in multiple sclerosis. Profiling relied on immunoSEQ multiplex PCR, and the TCRdb table lists in-frame clones only, not all of them. The sample carries approximately 58,000 clones, around 90% recorded once. The clonotype comes from a female donor with multiple sclerosis, enrolled in a pregnancy study. This chain uses TRBV10-1 with TRBJ2-1; 12 bases align to TRBD2. The sample in question was peripheral blood, obtained in the second trimester of pregnancy. The CDR3 DNA reads TGCGCCAGCAGTGGACTAGCGGGAGAGGGCATAGATGAGCAGTTCTTC. Residues: CASSGLAGEGIDEQFF.